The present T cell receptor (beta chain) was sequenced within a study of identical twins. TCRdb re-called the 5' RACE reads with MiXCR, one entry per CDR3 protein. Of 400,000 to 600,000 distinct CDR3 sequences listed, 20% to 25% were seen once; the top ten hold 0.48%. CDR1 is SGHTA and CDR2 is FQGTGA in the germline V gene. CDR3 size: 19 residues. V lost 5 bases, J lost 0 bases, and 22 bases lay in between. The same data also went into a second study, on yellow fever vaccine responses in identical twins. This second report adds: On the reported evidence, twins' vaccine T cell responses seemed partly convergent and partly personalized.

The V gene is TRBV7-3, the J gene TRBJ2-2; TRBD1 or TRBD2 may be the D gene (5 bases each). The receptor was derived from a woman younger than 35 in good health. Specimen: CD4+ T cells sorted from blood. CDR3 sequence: CASSPLPGAGKTNTGELFF. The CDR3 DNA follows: TGTGCCAGCAGCCCCCTCCCCGGGGCGGGTAAAACGAACACCGGGGAGCTGTTTTTT. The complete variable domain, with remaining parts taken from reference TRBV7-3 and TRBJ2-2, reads GAGVSQTPSNKVTEKGKYVELRCDPISGHTALYWYRQSLGQGPEFLIYFQGTGAADDSGLPNDRFFAVRPEGSVSTLKIQRTERGDSAVYLCASSPLPGAGKTNTGELFFGEGSRLTVL.